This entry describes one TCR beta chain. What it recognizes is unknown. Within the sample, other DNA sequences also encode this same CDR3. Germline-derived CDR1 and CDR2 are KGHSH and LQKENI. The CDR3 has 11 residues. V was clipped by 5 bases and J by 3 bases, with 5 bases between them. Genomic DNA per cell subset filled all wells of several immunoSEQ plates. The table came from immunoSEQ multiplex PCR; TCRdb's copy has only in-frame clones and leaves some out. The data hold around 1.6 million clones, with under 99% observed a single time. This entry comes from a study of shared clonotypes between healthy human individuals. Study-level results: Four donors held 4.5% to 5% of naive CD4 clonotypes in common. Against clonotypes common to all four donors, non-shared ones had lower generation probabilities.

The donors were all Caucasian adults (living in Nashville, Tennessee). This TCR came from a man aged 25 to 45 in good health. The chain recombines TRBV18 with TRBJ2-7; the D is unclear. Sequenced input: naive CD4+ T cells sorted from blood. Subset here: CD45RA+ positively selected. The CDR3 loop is CASSRDYEQYF. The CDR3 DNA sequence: TGTGCCAGCTCAAGAGACTACGAGCAGTACTTC. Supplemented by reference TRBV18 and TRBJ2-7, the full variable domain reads NAGVMQNPRHLVRRRGQEARLRCSPMKGHSHVYWYRQLPEEGLKFMVYLQKENIIDESGMPKERFSAEFPKEGPSILRIQQVVRGDSAAYFCASSRDYEQYFGPGTRLTVT.